This T cell receptor (beta chain) was found in a study of T cells in Graves' hyperthyroidism and ophthalmopathy (dated by TCRdb to about 2019). In the study overall: Peripheral blood was sampled at the time of initial diagnosis, prior to any treatment. To identify TCR V-J signatures that set the groups apart, the researchers used a discovery cohort of 90 to 100 patients, made up of 40 to 45 with Graves' ophthalmopathy and about 55 with stable Graves' hyperthyroidism. Whether ophthalmopathy could be predicted prospectively was tested in an independent validation cohort made up of roughly 19 hyperthyroidism patients plus 17 patients who later progressed to ophthalmopathy. The roughly 94 discovery patients were randomly split 7:3 into training and test sets. In six Graves' hyperthyroidism patients, the study also compared T-cell repertoires from thyroid tissue with T-cell repertoires from blood. Following sampling, methimazole starting at 30 mg daily was given to hyperthyroidism patients, and high-dose intravenous methylprednisolone was given to ophthalmopathy patients. The paper describes TCR Vbeta CDR3 sequencing of 120 to 150 peripheral blood samples, made up of about 40 ophthalmopathy patients, 70 to 80 hyperthyroidism patients and 17 progressor patients.

The CDR3 has 16 amino acids, counting the end cysteine and phenylalanine. Only the CDR3 DNA stays, 48 bases, in frame from base 1. From the germline V gene, CDR1 is SGHVS and CDR2 is FQNEAQ. Trimming leaves V shorter by 5 bases and J shorter by 4 bases, with the junction holding 11 bases beyond the gene matches. The TCR beta CDR3 regions were amplified from RNA transcripts. The TCR CDR3 was subjected to a first round of RT-PCR using the HTBI primer set and the Qiagen OneStep RT-PCR kit. Libraries were constructed in a second round of multiplex PCR, after which size selection and purification were carried out. Libraries were sequenced paired-end with 100 bp reads on an Illumina HiSeq2000. Per the original workflow: SOAPnuke was used to process the raw data, removing reads that contained adapters or uncalled bases, had a mean Phred below 15, or lacked an exact match to the constant primer or identifier. High-quality paired reads were merged using COPE v1.2.5, and each unique nucleotide sequence was defined as a clonotype. MiTCR v1.1 was used to align clonotypes to the IMGT TRBV, TRBD and TRBJ reference segments. Analysis was restricted to V-J combinations with a frequency above 0.0001, which covered just over 98% of repertoires. A TCS score was defined as the ratio of F50 (clonal expansion) to E x V (chaos), with BLOSUM62-based TCRdist applied between CDR3 peptides within each V-J. Welch's t-statistics and random forest reduced just over 500 V-J features to 13, which were used in a naive Bayes classifier (R e1071). In TCRdb, the public reads were trimmed at Q25 with fastp and aligned with MiXCR, with productive beta chains retained. Rows matching on CDR3 protein sequence are summarized as one entry with the most common DNA and genes. The V and J calls here are based on TCRdb, not the publication. The sample table holds about 300,000 distinct CDR3 sequences, of which approximately 12% were seen once. The leading ten clones occupy roughly 8% of the sample.

This clonotype was observed at least ten times. The specificity of this receptor is unknown. No much larger clonotype is one base removed from it; base qualities were not supplied. Results and caveats for the whole study, not just this receptor: Blood samples also contained most of the expanded thyroid clonotypes (frequency above 0.001), which suggests that blood repertoires may reflect thyroid immune responses. A model built on a 13 V-J signature distinguished ophthalmopathy from stable hyperthyroidism, reaching 85% to 90% sensitivity and 81.08% specificity in cross-validation and 80%/75% in testing. No statistical method was used to set the sample size in advance, and investigators knew the group allocation. In validation, progression to ophthalmopathy was predicted by the model with about 70% sensitivity and roughly 76% specificity, a median of 6.5 months before onset.

Hyperthyroidism patients were newly diagnosed, had a disease duration of under 2 months, and were aged 18 to 65 years. The study excluded patients with uncontrolled infections, other autoimmune diseases, pregnancy or lactation. Diagnoses were established on the basis of clinical symptoms, serum thyroxine and TRAb, thyroid ultrasound, and orbital computed tomography. Blood from progressor patients was drawn when they were first diagnosed with hyperthyroidism, before any ophthalmopathy symptoms appeared. PBMCs were isolated from about 9 ml of fresh peripheral blood by Ficoll-Paque density gradient centrifugation. Progressor patients were initially diagnosed with Graves' hyperthyroidism and developed ophthalmopathy during follow-up. Total RNA was extracted with Trizol reagent, and quality was checked on an Agilent 2100 Bioanalyzer.

This receptor chain uses TRBV7-8 and TRBJ2-1, and 7 junctional nucleotides match TRBD1. The receptor comes from a woman aged 25 to 39 with Graves' hyperthyroidism that later progressed to Graves' ophthalmopathy. Sequenced material: blood. This receptor has the CDR3 CASSLRDSVAYNEQFF. The sequenced DNA: TGTGCCAGCAGCCTTCGGGACAGCGTCGCGTACAATGAGCAGTTCTTC.